This TCR beta chain was found in a study of OX40 agonist ivuxolimab in advanced cancers. Turning to the overall study: The costimulatory receptor OX40 (CD134) was targeted by ivuxolimab, a fully human IgG2 agonistic monoclonal antibody. Intravenous ivuxolimab was administered to patients every 2 weeks at six dose levels: 0.01, 0.1, 0.3, 1.5, 3 and 10 mg/kg. Of the approximately 53 patients in dose escalation, some 19 had hepatocellular carcinoma, some 15 had melanoma, 9 had renal cell carcinoma and 9 had head and neck cancer. A male proportion of roughly 80% and a mean age of around 60 years, ranging from 23 to 79, were recorded for the dose-escalation cohort. Patients were allowed to have had prior anti-PD-1, anti-PD-L1 or anti-CTLA-4 therapy, and approximately 40% of the dose-escalation patients had been treated with checkpoint inhibitors. Partial responses occurred in three dose-escalation patients, of whom one had hepatocellular carcinoma and two had cutaneous melanoma. Peripheral TCRbeta sequencing was intended to test whether TCR sequence diversity was altered and clonal T-cell expansion was caused by ivuxolimab. The monotherapy dose-escalation portion (N of about 57 patients) of the phase I ivuxolimab trial is reported in the paper. General study outcomes and caveats: At doses from 0.1 to 3.0 mg/kg, clonal expansion was seen in both CD4+ and CD8+ blood T cells between baseline and week 6. The antigen specificity of the clonally expanded peripheral T cells was not determined. On average, CD8+ T cells showed more expanded clones than CD4+ T cells after ivuxolimab. Low levels of normalized T-cell clonal expansion were also shown by some nonresponding patients. In the 0.1-3.0 mg/kg groups, partial responders had among the lowest normalized peripheral clonal expansion, particularly in CD8+ T cells.

CDR1 and CDR2 are read off the germline V gene as SGHRS and YFSETQ. V loses 0 bases, J loses 7 bases, and the germline ends lie 13 bases apart. The CDR3 starts with the cysteine, ends with the phenylalanine, and has 15 residues. Only the CDR3 region is kept as DNA, spanning 45 bases read in frame from base 1. Concerning this clone: It has no known antigen specificity. No qualities accompany the bases; no much larger clone lies one base away.

Patients with a history of autoimmune disease or receiving systemic immunosuppression were excluded from the trial. Peripheral blood for TCR sequencing was collected from all dose cohorts at baseline, on cycle 4 day 1, and on cycle 7 day 1. Samples came from an open-label, multicenter, first-in-human phase I dose-escalation trial of ivuxolimab. Adults with locally advanced or metastatic melanoma, renal cell carcinoma, hepatocellular carcinoma or head and neck squamous cell carcinoma were enrolled in the trial. Before TCR sequencing, CD4+ T cells and CD8+ T cells from peripheral blood were sorted into separate populations. For sequencing of the TCRbeta CDR3 region, genomic DNA was extracted from the sorted cells. The immunoSEQ Assay was used for sequencing of TCRbeta CDR3 regions. Imported from immuneACCESS, the table was reduced by TCRdb to in-frame sequences with V and J called. These copies leave out some clones; in studies compared against another copy, an unresolved V gene accounts for under half, and the cause of the remainder is not known. Recorded for this sample are some 52,000 clones; roughly nine tenths of them occurred a single time. The ten most abundant clones make up 6.5% to 8% of the sample.

The sequencing used CD4+ or CD8+ T cells sorted from blood, collected in a trial of the OX40 agonist ivuxolimab. Recombination connected TRBV5-1 to TRBJ2-2; the D gene is perhaps TRBD2, from 6 matching bases. The source is an adult with an advanced solid tumor such as melanoma, head and neck, liver or kidney cancer. The CDR3 sequence is CASSLALASFGELFF. The sequence in DNA is TGCGCCAGCAGCTTGGCCCTAGCGTCGTTCGGGGAGCTGTTTTTT. Where the CDR3 stops, the reference TRBV5-1 and TRBJ2-2 genes take over; the full variable domain is KAGVTQTPRYLIKTRGQQVTLSCSPISGHRSVSWYQQTPGQGLQFLFEYFSETQRNKGNFPGRFSGRQFSNSRSEMNVSTLELGDSALYLCASSLALASFGELFFGEGSRLTVL.